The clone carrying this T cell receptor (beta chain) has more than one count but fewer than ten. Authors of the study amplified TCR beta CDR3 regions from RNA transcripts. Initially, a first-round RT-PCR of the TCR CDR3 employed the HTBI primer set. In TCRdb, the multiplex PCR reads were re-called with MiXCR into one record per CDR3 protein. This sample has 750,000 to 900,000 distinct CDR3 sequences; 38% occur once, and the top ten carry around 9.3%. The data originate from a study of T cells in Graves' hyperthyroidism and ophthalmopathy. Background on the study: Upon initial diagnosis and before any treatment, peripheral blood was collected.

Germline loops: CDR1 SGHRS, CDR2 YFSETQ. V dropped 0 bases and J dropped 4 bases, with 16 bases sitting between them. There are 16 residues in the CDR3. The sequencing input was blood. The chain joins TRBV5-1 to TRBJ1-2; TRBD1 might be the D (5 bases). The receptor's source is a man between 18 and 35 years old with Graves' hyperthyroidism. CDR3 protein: CASSLGGDRPLYGYTF. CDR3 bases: TGCGCCAGCAGCTTGGGTGGGGACCGACCTCTCTATGGCTACACCTTC.